These T cell receptor beta chains were read from a single sample in a study of OX40 agonist ivuxolimab in advanced cancers. Some clones are missing from TCRdb's copy, which holds only in-frame ones; the method was immunoSEQ multiplex PCR. This sample has fewer than 90,000 clones; around 86% occur once, and the top ten carry 0.7% to 0.9%. The material sequenced was CD4+ or CD8+ T cells sorted from blood, taken in a trial of the OX40 agonist ivuxolimab. Receptor source: an adult with an advanced solid tumor such as melanoma, head and neck, liver or kidney cancer. Each CDR3 is given with its conserved first and last residue. The D gene is left open where the match is weak. A clone size is listed for some rows: how often the clone was seen (once, few, many), or a class if it is expanded.

V gene	CDR3 length	D gene	J gene	clone size	CDR3 protein	CDR3 DNA
TRBV18	14	NA	TRBJ1-1	NA	CASSPLYANTEAFF	TGTGCCAGCTCACCACTTTACGCGAACACTGAAGCTTTCTTT
TRBV5-6	13	NA	TRBJ1-2	NA	CASSWTPNYGYTF	TGTGCCAGCAGCTGGACACCTAACTATGGCTACACCTTC
TRBV9	14	NA	TRBJ2-7	NA	CASSPKTGTYEQYF	TGTGCCAGCAGCCCTAAGACAGGCACCTACGAGCAGTACTTC
TRBV25-1	14	NA	TRBJ2-1	NA	CASSGTPGGGEQFF	TGTGCCAGCAGTGGGACCCCAGGGGGGGGTGAGCAGTTCTTC
TRBV10-3	16	TRBD1	TRBJ1-1	NA	CATVKGASSMNTEAFF	TGTGCCACCGTCAAGGGGGCCTCAAGCATGAACACTGAAGCTTTCTTT
TRBV6-4	13	TRBD1	TRBJ2-7	NA	CASPRTGNHEQYF	TGTGCCAGCCCCCGGACAGGGAATCACGAGCAGTACTTC
TRBV6-4	13	NA	TRBJ2-1	NA	CASSVSQNNEQFF	TGTGCCAGCAGTGTGTCCCAGAACAATGAGCAGTTCTTC
TRBV7-3	17	TRBD2	TRBJ2-3	once	CASSRGGVAGVTDTQYF	TGTGCCAGCAGCCGGGGCGGGGTAGCGGGAGTCACAGATACGCAGTATTTT
TRBV10-3	14	TRBD1	TRBJ1-2	NA	CAISGGQGENGYTF	TGTGCCATCAGTGGGGGCCAGGGGGAAAATGGCTACACCTTC
TRBV6-1	15	NA	TRBJ1-2	NA	CASTQSGRWNYGYTF	TGTGCCAGCACCCAATCCGGACGTTGGAACTATGGCTACACCTTC
TRBV7-6	15	NA	TRBJ2-3	NA	CASSLKRPPLDTQYF	TGTGCCAGCAGCTTAAAACGGCCGCCCCTAGATACGCAGTATTTT
TRBV4-2	21	TRBD2	TRBJ2-7	NA	CASSQDKLPGTSSTLGYEQYF	TGTGCCAGCAGCCAAGATAAACTACCCGGGACTAGCTCTACCCTTGGCTACGAGCAGTACTTC
TRBV7-2	15	TRBD1	TRBJ1-2	once	CASSFPGGKGYGYTF	TGTGCCAGCAGCTTTCCAGGGGGAAAAGGCTATGGCTACACCTTC
TRBV19	15	TRBD1	TRBJ1-3	NA	CASSIRTGSGNTIYF	TGTGCCAGTAGTATAAGGACAGGGTCTGGAAACACCATATATTTT
TRBV2	12	NA	TRBJ2-1	NA	CACSRGNNEQFF	TGTGCCTGTAGCCGGGGGAACAATGAGCAGTTCTTC
TRBV11-3	14	NA	TRBJ2-2	NA	CASSLGQDTGELFF	TGTGCCAGCAGCTTAGGACAGGACACCGGGGAGCTGTTTTTT
TRBV28	17	TRBD1	TRBJ1-1	NA	CASIRRQGASSSYKAFF	TGTGCCAGCATTCGAAGGCAGGGGGCTTCCTCTTCGTACAAGGCTTTCTTT
TRBV11-1	16	TRBD2	TRBJ2-7	once	CASRSRTSGSTNEQYF	TGTGCCAGCAGATCCCGAACTAGCGGGAGTACCAACGAGCAGTACTTC
TRBV4-1	16	NA	TRBJ1-3	once	CASSLATRGSGNTIYF	TGCGCCAGCAGCCTAGCGACCAGGGGCTCTGGAAACACCATATATTTT
TRBV9	12	NA	TRBJ2-2	NA	CASSVEGGELFF	TGTGCCAGCAGCGTAGAGGGCGGGGAGCTGTTTTTT
TRBV7-8	16	NA	TRBJ1-2	NA	CASSLGRRYQNYGYTF	TGTGCCAGCAGCTTAGGGCGACGTTATCAAAACTATGGCTACACCTTC
TRBV18	12	NA	TRBJ2-5	NA	CASSVEQETQYF	TGTGCCAGCTCAGTGGAGCAAGAGACCCAGTACTTC
TRBV28	14	NA	TRBJ1-2	NA	CASSSGLSNYGYTF	TGTGCCAGCAGTTCGGGACTATCGAACTATGGCTACACCTTC
TRBV7-7	15	TRBD2	TRBJ2-1	NA	CASSLGTSGYNEQFF	TGTGCCAGCAGCTTAGGGACTAGCGGGTATAATGAGCAGTTCTTC
TRBV7-2	15	NA	TRBJ2-3	NA	CASSRQAKSTDTQYF	TGTGCCAGCAGTCGCCAAGCGAAGAGCACAGATACGCAGTATTTT
TRBV19	16	NA	TRBJ1-1	NA	CASSPLARPMGTEAFF	TGTGCCAGTAGCCCCTTGGCCAGGCCGATGGGCACTGAAGCTTTCTTT
TRBV12-2	16	NA	TRBJ1-1	once	CASRLEDSGADTEAFF	TGTGCAAGTCGCTTAGAGGATTCAGGGGCAGATACTGAAGCTTTCTTT
TRBV19	14	TRBD1	TRBJ1-4	NA	CASSPRTGVGKLFF	TGTGCCAGTAGTCCCAGGACAGGGGTTGGAAAACTGTTTTTT
TRBV6-1	14	TRBD2	TRBJ2-1	NA	CASSEERTSNEQFF	TGTGCCAGCAGTGAAGAACGGACTAGCAATGAGCAGTTCTTC
TRBV14	15	NA	TRBJ1-4	NA	CASSQYRTRGEKLFF	TGTGCCAGCAGCCAATACCGGACTCGAGGGGAAAAACTGTTTTTT
TRBV21-1	14	NA	TRBJ1-1	NA	CASSKPGMNTEAFF	TGTGCCAGCAGCAAACCAGGGATGAACACTGAAGCTTTCTTT
TRBV5-4	14	NA	TRBJ1-6	NA	CASSSDQGNSPLHF	TGTGCCAGCAGCTCTGACCAGGGGAATTCACCCCTCCACTTT
TRBV18	15	TRBD1	TRBJ1-6	NA	CASSPGGGVNSPLHF	TGTGCCAGCTCACCAGGAGGGGGCGTAAATTCACCCCTCCACTTT
TRBV7-8	16	TRBD2	TRBJ2-1	few	CASSSRRLAVHNEQFF	TGTGCCAGCAGCTCCCGCCGGCTAGCGGTGCACAATGAGCAGTTCTTC
TRBV6-6	12	NA	TRBJ1-5	once	CASSYGDQPQHF	TGTGCCAGCAGTTACGGCGACCAGCCCCAGCATTTT
TRBV19	14	NA	TRBJ2-2	NA	CASIGRTNTGELFF	TGTGCCAGTATAGGCAGGACTAACACCGGGGAGCTGTTTTTT
TRBV28	13	NA	TRBJ1-2	NA	CASSLGRGLQWFF	TGTGCCAGCAGTTTGGGGAGGGGCCTACAATGGTTTTTC
TRBV18	15	NA	TRBJ2-7	NA	CASSPPAPSSYEQYF	TGTGCCAGCTCACCACCGGCTCCTAGCTCCTACGAGCAGTACTTC
TRBV27	15	NA	TRBJ1-1	NA	CASSLLTGRNTEAFF	TGTGCCAGCAGTTTACTCACGGGAAGGAACACTGAAGCTTTCTTT
TRBV10-3	13	NA	TRBJ2-7	NA	CAISAAGTYEQYF	TGTGCCATCAGTGCGGCTGGCACCTACGAGCAGTACTTC
TRBV7-2	14	NA	TRBJ2-3	NA	CASSFARGTDTQYF	TGTGCCAGCAGCTTTGCGCGGGGCACAGATACGCAGTATTTT
TRBV7-9	16	TRBD2	TRBJ2-5	NA	CASSTRLAGLQETQYF	TGTGCCAGCAGCACAAGACTAGCGGGGCTACAAGAGACCCAGTACTTC
TRBV7-9	13	TRBD1	TRBJ1-2	NA	CASSIDRVGGYTF	TGTGCCAGCAGCATAGACAGGGTTGGTGGCTACACCTTC
TRBV28	12	NA	TRBJ2-7	NA	CASSLSAYEQYF	TGTGCCAGCAGTTTATCTGCCTACGAGCAGTACTTC
TRBV27	17	NA	TRBJ2-1	NA	CASSSNFVGRQNNEQFF	TGTGCCAGCAGTTCCAACTTCGTAGGGAGGCAAAACAATGAGCAGTTCTTC
TRBV5-4	13	TRBD1	TRBJ2-1	NA	CASSPRQGREQFF	TGTGCCAGCAGTCCCCGACAGGGGCGGGAGCAGTTCTTC
TRBV5-4	13	TRBD1	TRBJ2-7	NA	CASSLDRGWGQYF	TGTGCCAGCAGCTTGGACAGGGGCTGGGGGCAGTACTTC
TRBV30	14	TRBD2	TRBJ2-3	NA	CAWGRAGEADTQYF	TGTGCCTGGGGTAGGGCGGGAGAGGCAGATACGCAGTATTTT
TRBV28	14	TRBD1	TRBJ2-1	NA	CASSRDRNYNEQFF	TGTGCCAGTTCGAGGGACAGAAACTACAATGAGCAGTTCTTC
TRBV7-2	17	NA	TRBJ2-7	NA	CASSLAGHRGKGYEQYF	TGTGCCAGCAGCTTAGCGGGACACCGGGGTAAAGGCTACGAGCAGTACTTC
TRBV5-1	14	NA	TRBJ1-1	NA	CASSLEGMGTEAFF	TGCGCCAGCAGCTTGGAGGGGATGGGGACTGAAGCTTTCTTT
TRBV7-3	15	NA	TRBJ2-3	NA	CASSPQQGRGDTQYF	TGTGCCAGCAGCCCCCAGCAAGGGCGAGGAGATACGCAGTATTTT
TRBV9	13	NA	TRBJ1-6	once	CASSVGGYSPLHF	TGTGCCAGCAGCGTAGGCGGCTATTCACCCCTCCACTTT
TRBV14	15	TRBD1	TRBJ2-7	NA	CASSLGQGIFGEQYF	TGTGCCAGCAGCCTCGGACAGGGTATATTCGGCGAGCAGTACTTC